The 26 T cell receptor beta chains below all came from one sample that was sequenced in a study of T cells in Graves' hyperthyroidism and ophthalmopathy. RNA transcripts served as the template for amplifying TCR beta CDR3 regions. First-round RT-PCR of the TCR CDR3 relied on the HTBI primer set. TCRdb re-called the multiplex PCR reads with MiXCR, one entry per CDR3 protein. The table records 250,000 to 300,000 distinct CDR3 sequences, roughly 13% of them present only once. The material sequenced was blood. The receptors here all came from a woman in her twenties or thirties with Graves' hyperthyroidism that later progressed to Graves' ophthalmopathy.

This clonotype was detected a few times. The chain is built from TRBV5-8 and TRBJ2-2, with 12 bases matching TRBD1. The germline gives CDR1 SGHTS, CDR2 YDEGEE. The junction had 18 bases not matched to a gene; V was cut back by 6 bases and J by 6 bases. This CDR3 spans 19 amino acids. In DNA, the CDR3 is TGTGCCAGCACTCCCACCATGCTCCGGGACAGGGGGCATTCCGGGGAGCTGTTTTTT. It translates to CASTPTMLRDRGHSGELFF.

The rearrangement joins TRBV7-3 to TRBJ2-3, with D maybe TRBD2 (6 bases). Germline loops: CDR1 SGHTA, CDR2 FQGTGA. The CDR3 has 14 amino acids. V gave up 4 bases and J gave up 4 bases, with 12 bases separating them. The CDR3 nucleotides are TGTGCCAGCAGCTCCGGGACTTTTTCAGATACGCAGTATTTT. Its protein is CASSSGTFSDTQYF.

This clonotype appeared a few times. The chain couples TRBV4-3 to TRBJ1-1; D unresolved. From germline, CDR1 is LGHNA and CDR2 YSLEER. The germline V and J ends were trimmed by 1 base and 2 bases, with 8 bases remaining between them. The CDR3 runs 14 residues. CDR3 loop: CASSQAARNTEAFF. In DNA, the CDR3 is TGCGCCAGCAGCCAAGCGGCGAGAAACACTGAAGCTTTCTTT.

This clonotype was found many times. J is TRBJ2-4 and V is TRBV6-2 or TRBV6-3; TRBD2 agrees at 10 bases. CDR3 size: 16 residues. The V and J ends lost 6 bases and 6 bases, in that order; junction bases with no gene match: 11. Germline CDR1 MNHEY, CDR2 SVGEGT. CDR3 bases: TGTGCCAGCAGCCACGAATACGGGACTAGCGTAAACATTCAGTACTTC. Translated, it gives CASSHEYGTSVNIQYF.

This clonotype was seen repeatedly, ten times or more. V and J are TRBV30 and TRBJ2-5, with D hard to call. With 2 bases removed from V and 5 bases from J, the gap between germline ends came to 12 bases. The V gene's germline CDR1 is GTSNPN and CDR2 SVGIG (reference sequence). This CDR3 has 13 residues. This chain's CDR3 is CAWSFSSFETQYF. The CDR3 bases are TGTGCCTGGAGTTTTTCCTCGTTTGAGACCCAGTACTTC. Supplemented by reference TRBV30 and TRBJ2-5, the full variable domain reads SQTIHQWPATLVQPVGSPLSLECTVEGTSNPNLYWYRQAAGRGLQLLFYSVGIGQISSEVPQNLSASRPQDRQFILSSKKLLLSDSGFYLCAWSFSSFETQYFGPGTRLLVL.

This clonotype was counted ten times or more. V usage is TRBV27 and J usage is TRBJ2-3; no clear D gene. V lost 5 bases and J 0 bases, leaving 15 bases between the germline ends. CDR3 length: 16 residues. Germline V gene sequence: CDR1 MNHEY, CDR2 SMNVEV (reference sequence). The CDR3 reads CASSHVGSPSTDTQYF. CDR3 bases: TGTGCCAGCAGTCATGTAGGATCTCCTAGCACAGATACGCAGTATTTT.

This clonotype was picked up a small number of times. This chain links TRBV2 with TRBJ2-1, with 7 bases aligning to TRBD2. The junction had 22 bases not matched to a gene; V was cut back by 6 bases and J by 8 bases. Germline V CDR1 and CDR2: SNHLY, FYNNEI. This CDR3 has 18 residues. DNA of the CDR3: TGTGCCAGCAGCGGCACGACTCTGACTAGCCGTTCTCTCGATGAGCAGTTCTTC. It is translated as CASSGTTLTSRSLDEQFF.

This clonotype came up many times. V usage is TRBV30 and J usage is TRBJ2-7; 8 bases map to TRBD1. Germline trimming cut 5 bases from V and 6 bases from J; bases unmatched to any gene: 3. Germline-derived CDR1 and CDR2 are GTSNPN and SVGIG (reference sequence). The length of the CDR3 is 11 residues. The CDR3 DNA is TGTGCCTGGGACAGGGGTGGCGAGCAGTACTTC. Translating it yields CAWDRGGEQYF.

CDR3 protein: CASSEGQGRTYGYTF. As DNA, the CDR3 is TGCGCCAGCAGTGAGGGACAGGGACGGACCTATGGCTACACCTTC. The chain carries TRBV10-1 and TRBJ1-2; TRBD1 matches at 8 bases. The length of the CDR3 is 15 residues. Germline trimming cut 2 bases from V and 4 bases from J; bases unmatched to any gene: 6. Germline V lookup: CDR1 WNHNN, CDR2 SYGVQD (reference sequence).

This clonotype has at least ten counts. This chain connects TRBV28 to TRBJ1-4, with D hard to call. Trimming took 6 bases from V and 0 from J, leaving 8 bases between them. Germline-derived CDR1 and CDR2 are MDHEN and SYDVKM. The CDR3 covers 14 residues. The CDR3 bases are TGTGCCAGCAGCATAGGCTCAACTAATGAAAAACTGTTTTTT. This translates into CASSIGSTNEKLFF.

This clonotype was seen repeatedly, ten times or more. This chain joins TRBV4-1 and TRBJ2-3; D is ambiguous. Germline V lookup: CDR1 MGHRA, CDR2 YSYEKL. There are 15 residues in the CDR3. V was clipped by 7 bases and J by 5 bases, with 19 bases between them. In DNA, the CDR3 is TGCGCCAGCACCCCAGACGACCTCAACGGAGATACGCAGTATTTT. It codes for CASTPDDLNGDTQYF.

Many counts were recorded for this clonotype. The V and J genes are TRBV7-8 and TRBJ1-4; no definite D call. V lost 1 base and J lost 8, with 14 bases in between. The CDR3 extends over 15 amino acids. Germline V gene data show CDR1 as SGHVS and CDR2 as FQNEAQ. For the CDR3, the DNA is TGTGCCAGCAGCTTAGGGCCACGTTCGGGGGAAAAACTGTTTTTT. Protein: CASSLGPRSGEKLFF.

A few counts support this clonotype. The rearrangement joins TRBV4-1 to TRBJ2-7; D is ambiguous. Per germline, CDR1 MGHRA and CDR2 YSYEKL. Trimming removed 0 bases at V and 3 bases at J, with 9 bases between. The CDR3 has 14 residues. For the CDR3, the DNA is TGCGCCAGCAGCCAAGATTACACCCTCTACGAGCAGTACTTC. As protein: CASSQDYTLYEQYF.

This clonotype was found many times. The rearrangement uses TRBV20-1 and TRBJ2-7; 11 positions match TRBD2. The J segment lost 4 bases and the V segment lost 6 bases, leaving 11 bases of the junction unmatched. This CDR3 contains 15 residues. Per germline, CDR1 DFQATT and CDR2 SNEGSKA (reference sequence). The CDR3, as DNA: TGCAGTGCCAGGGAGAGGGGACTAGCGGAGTACGAGCAGTACTTC. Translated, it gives CSARERGLAEYEQYF.

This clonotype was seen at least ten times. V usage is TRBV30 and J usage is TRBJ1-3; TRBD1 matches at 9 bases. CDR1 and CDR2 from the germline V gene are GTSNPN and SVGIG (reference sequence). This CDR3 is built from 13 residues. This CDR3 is CGGTGSSGNTIYF. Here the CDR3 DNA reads TGTGGTGGGACAGGGAGCTCTGGAAACACCATATATTTT.

Here the CDR3 DNA reads TGTGCCAGCAGCTTAGAAGCGGGAGTGGAGACCCAGTACTTC. Its protein product is CASSLEAGVETQYF. The chain couples TRBV7-6 to TRBJ2-5, with 8 bases that match TRBD2. The CDR3 is 14 amino acids. CDR1 is SGHVS, CDR2 FNYEAQ, per germline. After removal of 1 base from V and 5 bases from J, the junction contained 3 bases not matched to a gene.

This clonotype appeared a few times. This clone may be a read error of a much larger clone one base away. CDR3 region: CASSLQNTEALF. In nucleotides, the CDR3 is TGTGCCAGCAGCTTACAGAACACTGAAGCTCTCTTT. V is TRBV7-9 and J is TRBJ1-1; D unclear. Looked up from germline, CDR1 is SEHNR and CDR2 is FQNEAQ (reference sequence). The CDR3 is 12 residues long.

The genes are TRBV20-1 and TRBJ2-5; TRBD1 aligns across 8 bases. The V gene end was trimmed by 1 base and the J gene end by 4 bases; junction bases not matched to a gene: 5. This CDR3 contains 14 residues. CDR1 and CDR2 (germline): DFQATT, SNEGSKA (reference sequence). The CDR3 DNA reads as TGCAGTGCTAGAGTGCCAGGGGGCCGAGAGACCCAGTACTTC. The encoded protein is CSARVPGGRETQYF.

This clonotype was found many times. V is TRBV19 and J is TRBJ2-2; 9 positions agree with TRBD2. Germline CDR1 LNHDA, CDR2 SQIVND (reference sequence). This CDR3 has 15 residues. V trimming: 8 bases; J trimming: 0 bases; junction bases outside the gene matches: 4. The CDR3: CASSSGTTNTGELFF. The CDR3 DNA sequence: TGTGCCAGTTCTAGCGGGACCACGAACACCGGGGAGCTGTTTTTT.

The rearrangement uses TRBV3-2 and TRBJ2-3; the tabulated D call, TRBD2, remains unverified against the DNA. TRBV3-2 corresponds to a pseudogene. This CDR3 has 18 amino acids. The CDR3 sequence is CASSPPRLAGVIADTQYF. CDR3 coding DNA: TGTGCCAGCAGCCCCCCAAGACTAGCGGGCGTAATTGCCGATACGCAGTATTTT.

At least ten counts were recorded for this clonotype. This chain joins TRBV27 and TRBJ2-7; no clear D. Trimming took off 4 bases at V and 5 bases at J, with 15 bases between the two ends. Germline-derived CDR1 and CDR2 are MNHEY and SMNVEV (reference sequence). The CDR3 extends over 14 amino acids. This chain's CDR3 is CASSYLGPRNEQYF. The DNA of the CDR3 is TGTGCCAGCAGTTACCTCGGGCCGAGGAACGAGCAGTACTTC.

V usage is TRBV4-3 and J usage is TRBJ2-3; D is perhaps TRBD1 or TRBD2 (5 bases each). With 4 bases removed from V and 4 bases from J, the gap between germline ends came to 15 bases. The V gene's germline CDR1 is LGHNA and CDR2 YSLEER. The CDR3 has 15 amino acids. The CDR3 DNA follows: TGCGCCAGCAGCCCCGAGAGGGGAGAGGCAGATACGCAGTATTTT. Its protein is CASSPERGEADTQYF.

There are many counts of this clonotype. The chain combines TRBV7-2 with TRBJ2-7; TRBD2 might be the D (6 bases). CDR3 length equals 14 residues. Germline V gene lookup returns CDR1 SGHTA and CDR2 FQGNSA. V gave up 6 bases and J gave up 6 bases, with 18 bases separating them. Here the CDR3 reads CASRPGAYGGEQYF. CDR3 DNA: TGTGCCAGCAGACCTGGAGCCTACGGGGGCGAGCAGTACTTC.

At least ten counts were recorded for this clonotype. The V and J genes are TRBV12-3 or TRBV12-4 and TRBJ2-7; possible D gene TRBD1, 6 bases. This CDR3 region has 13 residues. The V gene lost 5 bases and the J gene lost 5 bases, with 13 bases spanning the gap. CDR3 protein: CASSLQHRDEQYF. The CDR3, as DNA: TGTGCCAGCAGTCTCCAACACAGGGACGAGCAGTACTTC.

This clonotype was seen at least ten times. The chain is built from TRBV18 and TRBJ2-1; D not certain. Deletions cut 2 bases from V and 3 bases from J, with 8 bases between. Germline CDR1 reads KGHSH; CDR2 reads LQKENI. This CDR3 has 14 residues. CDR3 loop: CASSPGPSYNEQFF. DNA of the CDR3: TGTGCCAGCTCACCAGGGCCCAGCTACAATGAGCAGTTCTTC.

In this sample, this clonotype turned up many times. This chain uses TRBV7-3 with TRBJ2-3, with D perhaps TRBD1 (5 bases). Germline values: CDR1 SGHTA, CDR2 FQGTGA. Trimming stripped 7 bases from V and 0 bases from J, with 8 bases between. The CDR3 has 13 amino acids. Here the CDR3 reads CASKRQSTDTQYF. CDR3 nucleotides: TGTGCCAGCAAGAGACAGAGCACAGATACGCAGTATTTT.